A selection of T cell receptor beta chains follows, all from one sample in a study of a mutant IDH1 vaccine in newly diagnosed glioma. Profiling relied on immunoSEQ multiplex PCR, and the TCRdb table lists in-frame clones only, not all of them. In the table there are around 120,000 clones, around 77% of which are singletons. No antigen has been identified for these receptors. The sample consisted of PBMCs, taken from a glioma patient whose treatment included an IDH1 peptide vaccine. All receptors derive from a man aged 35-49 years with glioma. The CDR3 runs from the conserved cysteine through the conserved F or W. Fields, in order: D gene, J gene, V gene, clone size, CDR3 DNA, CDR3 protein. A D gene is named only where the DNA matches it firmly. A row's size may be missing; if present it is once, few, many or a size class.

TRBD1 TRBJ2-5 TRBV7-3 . TGTGCCAGCAGCTTACGACAGGGAGAGACCCAGTACTTC CASSLRQGETQYF
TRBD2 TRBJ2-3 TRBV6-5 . TGTGCCAGCAGTTACTCGTCTAGCGGGACCACAGATACGCAGTATTTT CASSYSSSGTTDTQYF
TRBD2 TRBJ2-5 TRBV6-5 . TGTGCCAGCAGTTACCGGACTAGCGGGCCCAAAGAGACCCAGTACTTC CASSYRTSGPKETQYF
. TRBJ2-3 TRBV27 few TGTGCCAGCAGTTTCTGGACTAATAAGGATACGCAGTATTTT CASSFWTNKDTQYF
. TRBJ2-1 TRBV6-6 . TGTGCCAGCAGTTACTCGAAGAAACGAGGGGACAATGAGCAGTTCTTC CASSYSKKRGDNEQFF
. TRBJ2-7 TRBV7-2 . TGTGCCAGCAGATTCTTAGGAAGACCCTCCTACGAGCAGTACTTC CASRFLGRPSYEQYF
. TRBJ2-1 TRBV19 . TGTGCCAGTAGTATTCGAACCTCGTACGCGAACAATGAGCAGTTCTTC CASSIRTSYANNEQFF
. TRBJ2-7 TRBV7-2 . TGTGCCAGCAGCTCGGGGGTGACAGGGACCCACGAGCAGTACTTC CASSSGVTGTHEQYF
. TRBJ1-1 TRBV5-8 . TGTGCCAGCAGCCGGGTGAACACTGAAGCTTTCTTT CASSRVNTEAFF
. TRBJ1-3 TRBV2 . TGTGCCAGCCACAGGGATGCGGGCAACACCATATATTTT CASHRDAGNTIYF
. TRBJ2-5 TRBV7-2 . TGTGCCAGCAGCTCCATCGCAGCGGAGACCCAGTACTTC CASSSIAAETQYF
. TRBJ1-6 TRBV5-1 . TGCGCCAGCAGCTTGGGGACGGTAGAGGGTTCGGCCCTCCACTTT CASSLGTVEGSALHF
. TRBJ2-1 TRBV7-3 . TGTGCCAGCAGCCCCTCAAGCTCCTACAATGAGCAGTTCTTC CASSPSSSYNEQFF
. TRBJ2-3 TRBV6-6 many TGTGCCAGCAGTTATTTAAGGGGTGCAGATACGCAGTATTTT CASSYLRGADTQYF
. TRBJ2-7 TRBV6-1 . TGTGCCAGCAGTGAAGTGGAACTTTACGAGCAGTACTTC CASSEVELYEQYF
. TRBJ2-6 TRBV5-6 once TGTGCCAGCAGCCCCCTCAACGGGGCTGGGGCCAACGTCCTGACTTTC CASSPLNGAGANVLTF
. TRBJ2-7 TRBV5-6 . TGTGCCAGCAGCCTGGCCGGCTCCTACGAGCAGTACTTC CASSLAGSYEQYF
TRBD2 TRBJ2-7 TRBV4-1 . TGCGCCAGCAGCCAAGGCGTGGCGGGGGTGACCTACGAGCAGTACTTC CASSQGVAGVTYEQYF
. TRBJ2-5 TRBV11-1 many TGTGCCAGCAGCTTAGGGGCCCGGGAGACCCAGTACTTC CASSLGARETQYF
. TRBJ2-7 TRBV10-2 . TGCGCCAGCAAGGAGGAAATTTTGACTTACGAGCAGTACTTC CASKEEILTYEQYF
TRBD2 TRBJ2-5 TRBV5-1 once TGCGCCAGCAGCCCGGAGGGACTACAAGAGACCCAGTACTTC CASSPEGLQETQYF
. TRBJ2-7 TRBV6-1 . TGTGCCAGCAGTGATTGGGCAGGGACCTCCTACGAGCAGTACTTC CASSDWAGTSYEQYF
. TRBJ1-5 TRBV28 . TGTGCCAGCATGGTAGGAGAACAGCCCCAGCATTTT CASMVGEQPQHF
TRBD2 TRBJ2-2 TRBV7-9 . TGTGCCAGCAGCCACCCCGCGGGAGTTTTTTCCGGGGAGCTGTTTTTT CASSHPAGVFSGELFF
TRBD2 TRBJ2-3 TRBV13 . TGTGCCAGCAGCTTTAGCGGGAGATTGCATACGCAGTATTTT CASSFSGRLHTQYF
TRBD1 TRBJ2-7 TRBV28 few TGTGCCAGCAGTTTCGCCGGGACAGGATCCTACGAGCAGTACTTC CASSFAGTGSYEQYF
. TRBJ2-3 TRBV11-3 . TGTGCCAGCAGCACCGGGACTCTACCCACAGATACGCAGTATTTT CASSTGTLPTDTQYF
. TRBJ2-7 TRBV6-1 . TGTGCCAGCAGTGCGGAAGGGGCCTACGAGCAGTACTTC CASSAEGAYEQYF
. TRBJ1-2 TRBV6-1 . TGTGCCAGCAGTGAAGGAGTAAAAGGCTACACCTTC CASSEGVKGYTF
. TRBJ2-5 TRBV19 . TGTGCCAGTAGTTCGACAGGGAGGGGAGAGACCCAGTACTTC CASSSTGRGETQYF
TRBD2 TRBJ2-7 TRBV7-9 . TGTGCCAGCAGCGGACGAGCGGGAGCCTCCTACGAGCAGTACTTC CASSGRAGASYEQYF
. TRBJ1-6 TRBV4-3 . TGCGCCAGCAGCCAAGACTTGAAAGGGGAAACGCCCCTCCACTTT CASSQDLKGETPLHF
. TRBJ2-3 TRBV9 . TGTGCCAGCAGCGTAGGGGCCCCCTATACGCAGTATTTT CASSVGAPYTQYF
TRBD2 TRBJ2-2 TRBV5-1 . TGCGCCAGCAGCTTGGAGGCCGGACGGGAGGACACCGGGGAGCTGTTTTTT CASSLEAGREDTGELFF
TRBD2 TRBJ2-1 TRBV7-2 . TGTGCCAGCAGCTCCTCAGCGGGAGTGAATGAGCAGTTCTTC CASSSSAGVNEQFF
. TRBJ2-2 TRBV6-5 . TGTGCCAGCAGTTACATCCCCACCGGGGAGCTGTTTTTT CASSYIPTGELFF